These 29 T cell receptor beta chains were sequenced from one sample in a study of T cells in localized non-small cell lung cancer. The method was immunoSEQ multiplex PCR; TCRdb's version includes in-frame clones alone and lacks a portion of them. This sample has about 6,100 clones, with about 40% found just once. The sample here was lung tumor tissue, taken before any cancer treatment. These receptors came from a man aged 40 to 75 with stage III lung adenocarcinoma.

This chain links TRBV11-3 with TRBJ2-5; the D gene is possibly TRBD1 (5 bases). With 6 bases removed from V and 2 bases from J, the gap between germline ends came to 19 bases. The CDR3 length is 16 residues. The germline V gene encodes CDR1 SGHNT and CDR2 YENEEA. The CDR3 DNA follows: TGTGCCAGCAGTCCCCTCTCGACAGTCAGACAAGAGACCCAGTACTTC. It is translated as CASSPLSTVRQETQYF.

The table lists this clone with a count of one. CDR3 nucleotides: TGCGCCAGCAGTGAGGACACTAGCGGGATAGGTAACACCGGGGAGCTGTTTTTT. Residues: CASSEDTSGIGNTGELFF. The chain is built from TRBV10-1 and TRBJ2-2; 10 bases are a match to TRBD2. With 2 bases clipped from V and 2 bases from J, the junction kept 8 bases outside the gene matches. The CDR3 loop spans 18 amino acids. Looked up from germline, CDR1 is WNHNN and CDR2 is SYGVQD (reference sequence).

The chain is built from TRBV9 and TRBJ1-5; 7 nucleotides agree with TRBD1. Germline lookup yields CDR1 SGDLS and CDR2 YYNGEE. The CDR3 has 13 residues. CDR3 loop: CGSGTAFNQPQHF. CDR3 nucleotides: TGTGGATCTGGGACAGCTTTCAATCAGCCCCAGCATTTT.

Within the sample, this clone is medium-sized. The chain joins TRBV25-1 to TRBJ2-7, with TRBD2 as a possible D gene (6 bases). Germline CDR1 is MGHDK and CDR2 is SYGVNS. Trimming cost V 2 bases and J 2 bases, with 7 bases left between them. The CDR3 has 13 amino acids. CDR3 sequence reads: CASSEGGTYEQYF. The CDR3 coding sequence is TGTGCCAGCAGTGAAGGGGGGACCTACGAGCAGTACTTC.

V usage is TRBV29-1 and J usage is TRBJ1-1, with TRBD1 as a possible D gene (6 bases). The V end lost 3 bases, the J end lost 4 bases, and 9 bases lay between the germline ends. This CDR3 has 12 amino acids. Looked up from germline, CDR1 is SQVTM and CDR2 is ANQGSEA. CDR3 amino acids: CSVDGTTTEAFF. The CDR3 nucleotides read TGCAGCGTTGACGGGACAACCACTGAAGCTTTCTTT.

The rearrangement uses TRBV30 and TRBJ2-7, with a weak D call TRBD1 (6 bases). CDR1 GTSNPN and CDR2 SVGIG come from the germline V gene (reference sequence). Trimming cost V 6 bases and J 0 bases, with 9 bases left between them. The CDR3 length is 12 residues. This CDR3 reads CACQGSSYEQYF. CDR3 nucleotides: TGTGCCTGCCAGGGGTCCTCCTACGAGCAGTACTTC.

The CDR3 bases are TGTGCCAGCAGCTTGAGGTTGCTAGCGTTGGATGAGCAGTTCTTC. The encoded protein is CASSLRLLALDEQFF. The chain links TRBV11-3 to TRBJ2-1; D might be TRBD2 (6 bases). Germline V gives CDR1 SGHNT, CDR2 YENEEA. V lost 3 bases, J lost 8 bases, and 17 bases lay in between. This CDR3 spans 15 amino acids.

This clone was seen a few times. In DNA form, the CDR3 reads TGTGCCAGCAGGGTGCCCGGGGAAAGTTACGAGCAGTACTTC. Encoded protein: CASRVPGESYEQYF. V is TRBV6-8 and J is TRBJ2-7; maybe TRBD2 (5 bases). The ends were cut back, 6 bases at V and 4 bases at J, with 16 bases in the middle. Germline CDR1 is MNHGY and CDR2 is SAAAGT. CDR3 size: 14 residues.

This clone appeared once. The chain is built from TRBV18 and TRBJ1-1; the D gene is possibly TRBD1 (5 bases). V dropped 3 bases and J dropped 5 bases, with 7 bases sitting between them. The CDR3 has 12 residues. Germline CDR1 is KGHSH and CDR2 is LQKENI. CDR3 nucleotides: TGTGCCAGCTCACCGGACACAACTGAAGCTTTCTTT. Encoded protein: CASSPDTTEAFF.

This clone was detected a few times. CDR3 bases: TGTGCCAGTAGGGGGGGGATTGCAACTAATGAAAAACTGTTTTTT. Translating gives CASRGGIATNEKLFF. V gene TRBV19 combines with J gene TRBJ1-4; a weak D match, TRBD1 (5 bases). Germline assignment: CDR1 LNHDA and CDR2 SQIVND (reference sequence). V gave up 6 bases and J gave up 0 bases, with 11 bases separating them. The CDR3 consists of 15 residues.

This chain joins TRBV19 and TRBJ2-5, with D unresolved. Germline values: CDR1 LNHDA, CDR2 SQIVND (reference sequence). The CDR3 is 13 residues long. Trimming took off 3 bases at V and 3 bases at J, with 8 bases between the two ends. CDR3 nucleotide sequence: TGTGCCAGTAGTATCTTCGTCAAAGAGACCCAGTACTTC. It is translated as CASSIFVKETQYF. The variable domain in full, completed from reference TRBV19 and TRBJ2-5, reads DGGITQSPKYLFRKEGQNVTLSCEQNLNHDAMYWYRQDPGQGLRLIYYSQIVNDFQKGDIAEGYSVSREKKESFPLTVTSAQKNPTAFYLCASSIFVKETQYFGPGTRLLVL.

V and J are TRBV6-8 and TRBJ2-1; the match to TRBD1 covers 8 bases. This CDR3 is built from 15 residues. The J segment lost 2 bases and the V segment lost 4 bases, leaving 4 bases of the junction unmatched. Germline V CDR1 and CDR2: MNHGY, SAAAGT. This CDR3 is CASSWSTGAYNEQFF. DNA of the CDR3: TGTGCCAGCAGTTGGTCGACAGGGGCCTACAATGAGCAGTTCTTC.

This rearrangement joins TRBV19 to TRBJ2-1; weak D call: TRBD2 (5 bases). The CDR3 consists of 13 residues. Trimming took 5 bases from V and 3 from J, leaving 8 bases between them. Per the germline V gene, CDR1 is LNHDA and CDR2 is SQIVND (reference sequence). CDR3: CASSPRGYNEQFF. Here the CDR3 DNA reads TGTGCCAGTAGTCCCCGGGGCTACAATGAGCAGTTCTTC.

This chain connects TRBV14 to TRBJ2-7; maybe TRBD1 (6 bases). Germline V gene sequence: CDR1 SGHDN, CDR2 FVKESK. The CDR3 contains 17 residues. The V gene lost 4 bases and the J gene lost 0 bases, with 19 bases spanning the gap. Written as DNA, the CDR3 is TGTGCCAGCAGCCCAGTCCCTGAGGCAGGGGACTCCTACGAGCAGTACTTC. This gives the protein CASSPVPEAGDSYEQYF.

The chain uses TRBV6-8 and TRBJ1-2; TRBD1 might be the D (6 bases). The CDR3 runs to 16 residues. Germline assignment: CDR1 MNHGY and CDR2 SAAAGT. V gave up 5 bases and J gave up 6 bases, with 22 bases separating them. CDR3 DNA: TGTGCCAGCAGTCACAGGGTAGGATACATCTCCCATGGCTACACCTTC. Protein: CASSHRVGYISHGYTF.

The chain has TRBV18 and TRBJ2-5; D unclear. The CDR3 sequence is 12 residues long. V dropped 3 bases and J dropped 2 bases, with 4 bases sitting between them. Germline CDR1 reads KGHSH; CDR2 reads LQKENI. The CDR3 sequence is CASSPKQETQYF. CDR3 in DNA: TGTGCCAGCTCACCGAAACAAGAGACCCAGTACTTC.

This clone was seen a handful of times. The chain carries TRBV29-1 and TRBJ2-7; D is possibly TRBD1 (7 bases). Germline V lookup: CDR1 SQVTM, CDR2 ANQGSEA. V lost 7 bases and J 1 base, leaving 11 bases between the germline ends. CDR3 length equals 12 residues. The CDR3: CSGGTDSYEQYF. The CDR3 DNA reads TGCAGCGGCGGGACAGATTCCTACGAGCAGTACTTC.

Written as DNA, the CDR3 is TGTGCCAGCAGCACCAGCGGAGATCAAGAGACCCAGTACTTC. Translation: CASSTSGDQETQYF. This rearrangement joins TRBV9 to TRBJ2-5; TRBD2 is a possible D gene (5 bases). Germline CDR1 and CDR2: SGDLS and YYNGEE. V gave up 4 bases and J gave up 2 bases, with 12 bases separating them. The CDR3 has 14 residues.

The chain has TRBV6-8 and TRBJ2-5; D gene unclear. This CDR3 has 17 amino acids. Germline loops: CDR1 MNHGY, CDR2 SAAAGT. V was pared by 0 bases and J by 3 bases, with 17 bases between. This CDR3 reads CASSYSIGFNHEETQYF. The CDR3 nucleotides are TGTGCCAGCAGTTACTCGATAGGCTTCAACCACGAAGAGACCCAGTACTTC.

The V call is TRBV7-5, the J call TRBJ2-6. TRBV7-5 is a pseudogene locus. The CDR3 extends over 14 amino acids. CDR3 residues: CASSLEDRANVLTF. The CDR3 region has the DNA TGTGCCAGCAGCTTGGAGGACAGGGCCAACGTCCTGACTTTC.

The rearrangement joins TRBV18 to TRBJ1-4; D not certain. The length of the CDR3 is 17 residues. Germline CDR1 reads KGHSH; CDR2 reads LQKENI. V shed 3 bases and J shed 0 bases, with 14 bases lying between them. DNA for the CDR3: TGTGCCAGCTCACCCCGGACTTACTTACCAACTAATGAAAAACTGTTTTTT. Translating it yields CASSPRTYLPTNEKLFF. Drawing the rest from reference TRBV18 and TRBJ1-4, the complete variable domain is NAGVMQNPRHLVRRRGQEARLRCSPMKGHSHVYWYRQLPEEGLKFMVYLQKENIIDESGMPKERFSAEFPKEGPSILRIQQVVRGDSAAYFCASSPRTYLPTNEKLFFGSGTQLSVL.

The chain has TRBV28 and TRBJ2-7, with 7 nucleotides matching TRBD2. The CDR3 is made up of 12 amino acids. CDR1 is MDHEN and CDR2 is SYDVKM in the germline V gene. V shed 10 bases and J 4 bases; nucleotides not matched to a gene: 7. The CDR3 loop is CATFTLAYEQYF. The CDR3 region has the DNA TGTGCCACCTTTACACTAGCGTACGAGCAGTACTTC.

This chain joins TRBV19 and TRBJ1-4; D call uncertain. The CDR3 has 15 amino acids. Trimming took off 4 bases at V and 8 bases at J, with 17 bases between the two ends. Germline CDR1 LNHDA, CDR2 SQIVND (reference sequence). CDR3 amino acids: CASSTSSRVREKLFF. The DNA of the CDR3 is TGTGCCAGTAGTACATCGAGTAGGGTACGGGAAAAACTGTTTTTT.

V gene TRBV5-1 combines with J gene TRBJ1-1, with no clear D. The germline V gene has CDR1 SGHRS and CDR2 YFSETQ. The V end was cut by 0 bases, the J end by 7 bases, with 13 bases between. The CDR3 contains 14 residues. The CDR3 is CASSLAYTDREAFF. For the CDR3, the DNA is TGCGCCAGCAGCTTGGCCTACACCGATCGTGAAGCTTTCTTT.

This clone is medium-sized (0.01 to 0.1%) in the sample. The rearrangement links TRBV11-3 to TRBJ1-4; D possibly corresponds to TRBD1 (5 bases). The CDR3 totals 16 residues. Trimming stripped 1 base from V and 7 bases from J, with 16 bases between. CDR1 SGHNT and CDR2 YENEEA come from the germline V gene. This CDR3 reads CASSLGAQGMGEKLFF. CDR3 DNA sequence: TGTGCCAGCAGCTTAGGGGCGCAGGGTATGGGTGAAAAACTGTTTTTT.

The chain carries TRBV29-1 and TRBJ1-4; D is ambiguous. The V gene lost 5 bases and the J gene lost 7 bases, with 11 bases spanning the gap. The length of the CDR3 is 12 residues. Germline CDR1 reads SQVTM; CDR2 reads ANQGSEA. As DNA, the CDR3 is TGCAGCGTTCGAGGTTCTGGTGAAAAACTGTTTTTT. Encoded protein: CSVRGSGEKLFF.

The genes are TRBV28 and TRBJ2-2, with 13 bases matching TRBD2. Germline CDR1 and CDR2: MDHEN and SYDVKM. Germline trimming cut 7 bases from V and 3 bases from J; bases unmatched to any gene: 14. The CDR3 spans 19 residues. The CDR3 loop reads CASISGTSGKSWYTGELFF. The DNA of the CDR3 is TGTGCCAGCATCTCAGGGACTAGCGGGAAAAGCTGGTACACCGGGGAGCTGTTTTTT.

This clone was observed a few times. The chain combines TRBV11-3 with TRBJ2-1, with TRBD2 matching over 7 bases. Germline trimming cut 5 bases from V and 5 bases from J; bases unmatched to any gene: 9. The CDR3 runs 15 residues. CDR1 SGHNT and CDR2 YENEEA come from the germline V gene. CDR3 sequence: CASSVGRAGDNEQFF. In nucleotides, the CDR3 is TGTGCCAGCAGCGTAGGGAGGGCCGGGGACAATGAGCAGTTCTTC.

The chain is built from TRBV18 and TRBJ1-1; D remains unclear. The length of the CDR3 is 14 residues. Trimming left V 6 bases short and J 0 bases short, with 11 bases between. Germline V gene sequence: CDR1 KGHSH, CDR2 LQKENI. The CDR3 spells CASSAGQVNTEAFF. The CDR3 nucleotides are TGTGCCAGCTCCGCCGGGCAGGTGAACACTGAAGCTTTCTTT.